Below, 15 T cell receptor beta chains from the same sample are listed, as sequenced in a study of PD-L1 blockade in urothelial cancer. Time point indicated: pretreatment peripheral blood. Some clones are missing from TCRdb's copy, which holds only in-frame ones; the method was immunoSEQ multiplex PCR. The data contain tens of thousands of clones, 87% of them seen just once; the ten biggest clones take up roughly 14%. Specimen: PBMCs, collected around atezolizumab (anti-PD-L1) treatment. Every receptor here comes from a woman aged 55 to 70 with urothelial cancer.

V usage is TRBV11-2 and J usage is TRBJ1-5; 7 nucleotides match TRBD1. Germline CDR1 SGHAT, CDR2 FQNNGV. The CDR3 has 15 residues. V shed 3 bases, J shed 6 bases, and the junction held 8 bases outside the gene matches. The CDR3 region is CASSFRQGAGQPQHF. The CDR3 region has the DNA TGTGCCAGCAGCTTCCGACAGGGCGCTGGTCAGCCCCAGCATTTT.

CDR3 coding DNA: TGTGCCATTTCCTACATACAGAGCTCCTACGAGCAGTACTTC. This gives the protein CAISYIQSSYEQYF. The genes are TRBV6-1 and TRBJ2-7; no clear D gene. CDR3 length equals 14 residues. V lost 10 bases and J 0 bases, leaving 16 bases between the germline ends. The germline gives CDR1 MNHNS, CDR2 SASEGT.

The chain links TRBV5-1 to TRBJ2-1; 8 nucleotides line up with TRBD2. J gave up 4 bases and V 0 bases, and 3 bases lay outside the gene matches. Germline values: CDR1 SGHRS, CDR2 YFSETQ. The CDR3 contains 15 residues. The CDR3 nucleotides read TGCGCCAGCAGCTTGGTCGGGGGGGGATACAATGAGCAGTTCTTC. It encodes CASSLVGGGYNEQFF. Based on the CDR3 plus reference TRBV5-1 and TRBJ2-1, the full variable domain is KAGVTQTPRYLIKTRGQQVTLSCSPISGHRSVSWYQQTPGQGLQFLFEYFSETQRNKGNFPGRFSGRQFSNSRSEMNVSTLELGDSALYLCASSLVGGGYNEQFFGPGTRLTVL.

The V gene is TRBV4-2, the J gene TRBJ1-3; D is perhaps TRBD1 (5 bases). V shed 2 bases and J shed 0 bases, with 20 bases lying between them. This CDR3 has 19 amino acids. The germline V gene encodes CDR1 LGHNA and CDR2 YNFKEQ. CDR3 bases: TGTGCCAGCAGCCAAAATTTGAATGGGCAGGGTTTCTCTGGAAACACCATATATTTT. Amino acid sequence: CASSQNLNGQGFSGNTIYF.

The chain is built from TRBV7-8 and TRBJ1-2; no clear D gene. V was shortened by 1 base and J by 10 bases, with 13 bases between the two germline ends. Germline V gene lookup returns CDR1 SGHVS and CDR2 FQNEAQ. The CDR3 has 13 residues. For the CDR3, the DNA is TGTGCCAGCAGCTTAGGTTCGGGTCCTACCTACACCTTC. Translation gives CASSLGSGPTYTF.

The table lists this clone with a count of one. This chain links TRBV5-1 with TRBJ2-3; 10 positions match TRBD1. The J segment lost 4 bases and the V segment lost 4 bases, leaving 6 bases of the junction unmatched. The CDR3 spans 15 residues. Germline V CDR1 and CDR2: SGHRS, YFSETQ. The DNA of the CDR3 is TGCGCCAGCAGCGCGCGACAGGGGGCGGCAGATACGCAGTATTTT. It encodes CASSARQGAADTQYF.

The table lists this clone with a few counts. The germline gene is not matched at one end of the junction; a read error may be the cause. The chain carries TRBV27 and TRBJ2-7; tentatively, D is TRBD1 (5 bases). This CDR3 region has 15 residues. Per the germline V gene, CDR1 is MNHEY and CDR2 is SMNVEV (reference sequence). In nucleotides, the CDR3 is TGTGCCAGCAGCTTATTGCCTGGGCAGGGAATCGAGCAGTACTTC. It specifies CASSLLPGQGIEQYF.

V and J are TRBV1 and TRBJ2-4; the table's D call TRBD2 went unverified against the DNA. TRBV1 has pseudogene status. The CDR3 has 20 residues. The CDR3 loop is CTSSQDRASGRAQAKNIQYF. CDR3 coding DNA: TGCACCAGCAGCCAAGATAGGGCTAGCGGGAGGGCCCAAGCCAAAAACATTCAGTACTTC.

The chain couples TRBV19 to TRBJ2-7; 8 positions match TRBD1. J was trimmed by 2 bases and V by 5 bases; bases with no gene match: 11. Per germline, CDR1 LNHDA and CDR2 SQIVND (reference sequence). This CDR3 is built from 16 residues. The CDR3 region has the DNA TGTGCCAGTAGTCCCCGAAGGACAGGGAGAGCCTACGAGCAGTACTTC. This codes for CASSPRRTGRAYEQYF.

V is TRBV4-2 and J is TRBJ2-5; 8 nucleotides agree with TRBD1. The CDR3 spans 16 residues. Losses at the gene ends were 4 bases for V and 5 bases for J; bases not matched to a gene: 12. Germline values: CDR1 LGHNA, CDR2 YNFKEQ. DNA of the CDR3: TGTGCCAGCAGCCGTGCAGGGGGCAGTTCCGCTGAGACCCAGTACTTC. This sequence encodes CASSRAGGSSAETQYF.

The DNA of the CDR3 is TGTGCCAGCAGTCGAAGACAGGGAATGACTGAAGCTTTCTTT. Translating gives CASSRRQGMTEAFF. The rearrangement joins TRBV6-5 to TRBJ1-1; 7 bases agree with TRBD1. The V segment lost 5 bases and the J segment 5 bases; nucleotides outside the gene matches: 8. Germline V gives CDR1 MNHEY, CDR2 SVGAGI. This CDR3 contains 14 residues.

The gene calls are TRBV5-1 and TRBJ1-2; possible D gene TRBD1, 5 bases. With 1 base removed from V and 7 bases from J, the gap between germline ends came to 11 bases. This CDR3 region has 13 residues. Germline lookup yields CDR1 SGHRS and CDR2 YFSETQ. The CDR3 spells CASSLTGDGGYTF. Here the CDR3 DNA reads TGCGCCAGCAGCTTGACGGGGGACGGTGGCTACACCTTC. The whole variable domain, remainder taken from reference TRBV5-1 and TRBJ1-2, is KAGVTQTPRYLIKTRGQQVTLSCSPISGHRSVSWYQQTPGQGLQFLFEYFSETQRNKGNFPGRFSGRQFSNSRSEMNVSTLELGDSALYLCASSLTGDGGYTFGSGTRLTVV.

This rearrangement joins TRBV7-2 to TRBJ1-1, with 10 bases matching TRBD1. Germline trimming cut 4 bases from V and 3 bases from J; bases unmatched to any gene: 5. This CDR3 contains 15 residues. Germline V gives CDR1 SGHTA, CDR2 FQGNSA. CDR3 amino acids: CASSSRTGGDTEAFF. The CDR3 DNA is TGTGCCAGCAGCTCTCGGACAGGGGGGGACACTGAAGCTTTCTTT.

The V and J genes are TRBV7-2 and TRBJ2-7; 8 nucleotides agree with TRBD1. Trimming removed 1 base from V and 9 bases from J; junction bases left unmatched: 11. Germline CDR1 is SGHTA and CDR2 is FQGNSA. The CDR3 has 15 residues. CDR3 region: CASSLDRRQGITQYF. DNA for the CDR3: TGTGCCAGCAGCTTAGACCGAAGACAGGGGATAACGCAGTACTTC.

The gene calls are TRBV5-1 and TRBJ1-2; TRBD1 aligns across 11 bases. The germline gives CDR1 SGHRS, CDR2 YFSETQ. The length of the CDR3 is 15 residues. Germline trimming cut 5 bases from V and 4 bases from J; bases unmatched to any gene: 7. The chain's CDR3 is CASSSGTGGLYGYTF. Here the CDR3 DNA reads TGCGCCAGCAGTTCCGGGACAGGGGGTCTCTATGGCTACACCTTC.